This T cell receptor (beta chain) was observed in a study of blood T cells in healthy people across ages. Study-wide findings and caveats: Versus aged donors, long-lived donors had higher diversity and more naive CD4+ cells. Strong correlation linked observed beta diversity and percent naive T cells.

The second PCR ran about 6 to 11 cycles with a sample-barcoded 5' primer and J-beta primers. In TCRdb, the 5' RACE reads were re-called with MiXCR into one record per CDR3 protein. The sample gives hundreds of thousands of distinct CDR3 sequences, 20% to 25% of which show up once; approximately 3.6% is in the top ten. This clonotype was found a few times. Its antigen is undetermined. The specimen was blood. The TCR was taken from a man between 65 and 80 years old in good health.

CDR3 in DNA: TGTGCCAGCAGCGCTGGGACATCTTACGAGACCCAGTACTTC. This gives the protein CASSAGTSYETQYF. V is TRBV9 and J is TRBJ2-5; tentative D call: TRBD1 (6 bases). From germline, CDR1 is SGDLS and CDR2 YYNGEE. Trimming stripped 3 bases from V and 5 bases from J, with 14 bases between. The CDR3 consists of 14 residues.